This TCR beta chain was identified during a study of T cell responses to AZD1222 COVID-19 vaccine. Study results and caveats: Once two AZD1222 doses were given, Spike-specific TCR breadth and depth went up.

Profiled with immunoSEQ multiplex PCR; TCRdb holds only in-frame clones, not every one. The sample holds some 120,000 clones, roughly 88% seen once. A note on this clone: No antigen is known for it.

Germline trimming cut 4 bases from V and 1 base from J; bases unmatched to any gene: 9. CDR1 and CDR2 (germline): SGHVS, FNYEAQ. The CDR3 is 16 amino acids. Sequenced here: peripheral blood, sampled 28 days after the second AZD1222 dose. The TCR sequence derives from an adult who received the AZD1222 COVID-19 vaccine. The chain employs TRBV7-6 and TRBJ1-1, with TRBD1 matching over 7 bases. The CDR3 DNA reads TGTGCCAGCAGCTCTCAATCCGGGACAGCGAACACTGAAGCTTTCTTT. This codes for CASSSQSGTANTEAFF.